This TCR beta chain was identified during a study of graft-versus-host responses after intestinal transplantation. Study-level background: Anti-thymocyte globulin served as induction for all recipients, who then took tacrolimus and steroids for about three years.

This clone was seen just once. The antigen remains undetermined. Trimming removed 5 bases at V and 5 bases at J, with 16 bases between. CDR3 length: 14 amino acids. CDR1 is GTSNPN and CDR2 is SVGIG in the germline V gene (reference sequence). TCRdb keeps only in-frame clones here, not all; method: immunoSEQ multiplex PCR. The sample has some 100,000 clones, about 90% seen once; the top ten hold roughly 0.97%. The sequencing here drew on unstimulated CD4+ T cells sorted from spleen or lymph node cells, taken before transplant. This rearrangement joins TRBV30 to TRBJ1-3; D not certain. The origin of this receptor is a human donor who was the organ donor for an intestinal transplant. CDR3 coding DNA: TGTGCCTGGCGTCCTGGGATAACAAGAAACACCATATATTTT. Protein sequence: CAWRPGITRNTIYF. Combining the CDR3 with reference TRBV30 and TRBJ1-3 gives the whole variable domain SQTIHQWPATLVQPVGSPLSLECTVEGTSNPNLYWYRQAAGRGLQLLFYSVGIGQISSEVPQNLSASRPQDRQFILSSKKLLLSDSGFYLCAWRPGITRNTIYFGEGSWLTVV.